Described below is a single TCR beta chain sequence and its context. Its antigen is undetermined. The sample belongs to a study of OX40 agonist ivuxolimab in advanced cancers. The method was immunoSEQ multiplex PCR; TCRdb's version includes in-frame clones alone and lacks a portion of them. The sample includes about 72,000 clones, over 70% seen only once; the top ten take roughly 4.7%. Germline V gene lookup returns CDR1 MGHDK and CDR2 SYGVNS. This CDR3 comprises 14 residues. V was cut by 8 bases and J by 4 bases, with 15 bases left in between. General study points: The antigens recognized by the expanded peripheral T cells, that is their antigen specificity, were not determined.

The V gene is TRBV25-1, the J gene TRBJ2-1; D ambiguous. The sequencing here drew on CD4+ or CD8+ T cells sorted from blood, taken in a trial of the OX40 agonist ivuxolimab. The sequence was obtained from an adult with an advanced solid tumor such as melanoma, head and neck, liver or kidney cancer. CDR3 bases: TGTGCCAGCCTCTCGTCCCGGGTTTACAATGAGCAGTTCTTC. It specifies CASLSSRVYNEQFF.